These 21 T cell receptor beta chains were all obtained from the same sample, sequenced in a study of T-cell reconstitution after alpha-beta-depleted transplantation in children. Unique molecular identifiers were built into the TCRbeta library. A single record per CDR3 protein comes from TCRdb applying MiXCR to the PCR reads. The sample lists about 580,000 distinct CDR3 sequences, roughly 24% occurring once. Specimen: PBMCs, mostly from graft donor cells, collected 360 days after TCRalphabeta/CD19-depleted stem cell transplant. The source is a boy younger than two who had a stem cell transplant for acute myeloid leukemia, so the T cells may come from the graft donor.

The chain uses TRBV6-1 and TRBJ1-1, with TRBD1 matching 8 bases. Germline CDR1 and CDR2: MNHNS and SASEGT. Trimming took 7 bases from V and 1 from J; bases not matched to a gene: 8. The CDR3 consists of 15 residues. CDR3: CASTPDRAGNTEAFF. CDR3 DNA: TGTGCCAGCACACCGGACAGGGCCGGGAACACTGAAGCTTTCTTT.

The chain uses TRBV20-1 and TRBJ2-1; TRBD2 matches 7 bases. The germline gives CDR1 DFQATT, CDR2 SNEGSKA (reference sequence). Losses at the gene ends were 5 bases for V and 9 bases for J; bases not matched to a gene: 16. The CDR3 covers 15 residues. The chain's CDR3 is CSARKAGGRGGEQFF. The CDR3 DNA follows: TGCAGTGCTCGAAAGGCTGGCGGGAGAGGCGGTGAGCAGTTCTTC.

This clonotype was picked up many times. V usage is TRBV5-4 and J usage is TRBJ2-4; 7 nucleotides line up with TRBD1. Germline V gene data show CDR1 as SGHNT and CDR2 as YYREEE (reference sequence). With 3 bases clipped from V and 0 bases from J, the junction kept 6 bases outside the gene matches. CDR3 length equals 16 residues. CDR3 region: CASSSDRVGAKNIQYF. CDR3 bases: TGTGCCAGCAGCTCCGACAGGGTCGGAGCCAAAAACATTCAGTACTTC.

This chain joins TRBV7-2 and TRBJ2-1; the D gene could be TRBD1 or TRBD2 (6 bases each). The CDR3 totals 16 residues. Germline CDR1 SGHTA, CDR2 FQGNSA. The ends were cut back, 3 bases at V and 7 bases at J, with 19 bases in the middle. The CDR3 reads CASSFLSGGPRNEQFF. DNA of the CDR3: TGTGCCAGCAGCTTTTTAAGTGGGGGGCCGAGGAATGAGCAGTTCTTC.

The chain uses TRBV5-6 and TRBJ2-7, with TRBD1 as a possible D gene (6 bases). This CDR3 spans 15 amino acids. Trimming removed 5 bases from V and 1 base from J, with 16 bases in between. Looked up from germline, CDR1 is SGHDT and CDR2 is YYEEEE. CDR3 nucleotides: TGTGCCAGCAGTGTGGGGTCTAGGGGGTCCTACGAGCAGTACTTC. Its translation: CASSVGSRGSYEQYF.

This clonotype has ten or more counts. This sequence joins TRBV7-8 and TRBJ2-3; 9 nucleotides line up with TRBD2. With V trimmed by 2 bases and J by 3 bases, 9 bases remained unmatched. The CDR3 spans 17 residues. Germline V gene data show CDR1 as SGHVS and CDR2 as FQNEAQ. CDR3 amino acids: CASSLNGAGGPTDTQYF. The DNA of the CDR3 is TGTGCCAGCAGCTTAAATGGGGCGGGGGGGCCGACAGATACGCAGTATTTT.

CDR3 region: CSAPAGNYGYTF. CDR3 coding DNA: TGCAGTGCCCCCGCCGGGAACTATGGCTACACCTTC. The rearrangement joins TRBV20-1 to TRBJ1-2, with D unclear. The germline V gene encodes CDR1 DFQATT and CDR2 SNEGSKA (reference sequence). The CDR3 length is 12 residues. Trimming took 6 bases from V and 2 from J, leaving 10 bases between them.

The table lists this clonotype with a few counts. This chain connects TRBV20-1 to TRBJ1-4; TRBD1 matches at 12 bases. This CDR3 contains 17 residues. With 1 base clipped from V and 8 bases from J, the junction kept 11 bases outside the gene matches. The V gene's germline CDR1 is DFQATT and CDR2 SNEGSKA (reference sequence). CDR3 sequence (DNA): TGCAGTGCTAGAGGTGGGGACAGGGGGCTAGACGACGAAAAACTGTTTTTT. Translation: CSARGGDRGLDDEKLFF.

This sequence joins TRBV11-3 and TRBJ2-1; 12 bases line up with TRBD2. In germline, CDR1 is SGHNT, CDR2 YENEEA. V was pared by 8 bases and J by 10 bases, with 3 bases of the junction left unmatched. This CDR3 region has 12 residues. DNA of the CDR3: TGTGCCAGCTTCGGACTAGCGGGAGAGCAGTTCTTC. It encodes CASFGLAGEQFF.

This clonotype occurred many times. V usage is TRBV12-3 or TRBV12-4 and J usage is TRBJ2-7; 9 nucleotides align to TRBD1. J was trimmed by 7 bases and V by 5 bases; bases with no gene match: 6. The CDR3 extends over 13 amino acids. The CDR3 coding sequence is TGTGCCAGCAGTCGGGACAGGGCATGGGAGCAGTACTTC. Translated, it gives CASSRDRAWEQYF.

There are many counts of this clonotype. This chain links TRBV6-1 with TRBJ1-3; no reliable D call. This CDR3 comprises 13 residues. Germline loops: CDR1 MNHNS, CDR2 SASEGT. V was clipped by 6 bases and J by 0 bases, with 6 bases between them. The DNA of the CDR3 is TGTGCCAGCAGGGCGAGCTCTGGAAACACCATATATTTT. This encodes CASRASSGNTIYF.

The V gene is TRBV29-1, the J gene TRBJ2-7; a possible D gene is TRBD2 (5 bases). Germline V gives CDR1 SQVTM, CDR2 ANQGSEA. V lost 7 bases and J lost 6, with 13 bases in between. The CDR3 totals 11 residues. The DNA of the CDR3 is TGCAGCGCAGCGGAGACGGCCGAGCAGTACTTC. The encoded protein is CSAAETAEQYF.

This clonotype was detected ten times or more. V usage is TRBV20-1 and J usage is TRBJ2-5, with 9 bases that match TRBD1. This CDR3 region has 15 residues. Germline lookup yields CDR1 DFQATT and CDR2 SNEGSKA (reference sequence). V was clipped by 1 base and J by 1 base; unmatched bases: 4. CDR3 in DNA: TGCAGTGCTAGAGGGACAGGGGCCAGCCAAGAGACCCAGTACTTC. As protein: CSARGTGASQETQYF.

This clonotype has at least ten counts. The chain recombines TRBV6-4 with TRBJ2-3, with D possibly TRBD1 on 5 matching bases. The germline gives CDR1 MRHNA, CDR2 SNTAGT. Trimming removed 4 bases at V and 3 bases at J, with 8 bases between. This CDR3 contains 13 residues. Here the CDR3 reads CASSGSGTDTQYF. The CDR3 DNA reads TGTGCCAGCAGTGGGTCAGGGACAGATACGCAGTATTTT.

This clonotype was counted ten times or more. In DNA, the CDR3 is TGTGCCAGCGGGTCAACGGGAGTTGCGGAAAAACTGTTTTTT. As protein: CASGSTGVAEKLFF. V gene TRBV12-3 or TRBV12-4 combines with J gene TRBJ1-4; D gene uncertain. V lost 8 bases to trimming and J lost 8 bases, with 18 bases between them. CDR3 length: 14 amino acids.

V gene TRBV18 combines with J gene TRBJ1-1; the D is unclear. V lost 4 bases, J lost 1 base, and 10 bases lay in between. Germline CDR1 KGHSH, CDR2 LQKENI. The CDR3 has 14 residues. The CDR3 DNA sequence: TGTGCCAGCTCACTTACGATGGCGAACACTGAAGCTTTCTTT. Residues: CASSLTMANTEAFF.

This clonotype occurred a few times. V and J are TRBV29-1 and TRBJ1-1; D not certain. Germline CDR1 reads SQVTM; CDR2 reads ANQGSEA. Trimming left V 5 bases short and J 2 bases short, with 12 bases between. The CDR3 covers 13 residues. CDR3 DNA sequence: TGCAGCGTTAGGGAGGAGGTTAACACTGAAGCTTTCTTT. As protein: CSVREEVNTEAFF.

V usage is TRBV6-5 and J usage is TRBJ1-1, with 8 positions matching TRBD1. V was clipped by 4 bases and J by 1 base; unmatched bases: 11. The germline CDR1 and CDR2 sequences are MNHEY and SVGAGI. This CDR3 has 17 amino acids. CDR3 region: CASSFSSGGKGNTEAFF. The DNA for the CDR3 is TGTGCCAGCAGTTTCTCTTCAGGGGGCAAGGGGAACACTGAAGCTTTCTTT.

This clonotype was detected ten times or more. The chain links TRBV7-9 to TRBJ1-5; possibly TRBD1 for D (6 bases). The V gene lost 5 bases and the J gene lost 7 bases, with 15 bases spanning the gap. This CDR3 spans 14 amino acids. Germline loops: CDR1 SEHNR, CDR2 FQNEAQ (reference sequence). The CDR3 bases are TGTGCCAGCAGCGGGAGGACAGAGGGACAGCCCCAGCATTTT. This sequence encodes CASSGRTEGQPQHF.

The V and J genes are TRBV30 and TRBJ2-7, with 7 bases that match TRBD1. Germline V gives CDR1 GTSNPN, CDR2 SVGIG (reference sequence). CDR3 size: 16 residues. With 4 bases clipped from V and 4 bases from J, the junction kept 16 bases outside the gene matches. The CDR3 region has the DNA TGTGCCTGGAATGAAGGAGGAACAGGGGATTCGTACGAGCAGTACTTC. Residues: CAWNEGGTGDSYEQYF.

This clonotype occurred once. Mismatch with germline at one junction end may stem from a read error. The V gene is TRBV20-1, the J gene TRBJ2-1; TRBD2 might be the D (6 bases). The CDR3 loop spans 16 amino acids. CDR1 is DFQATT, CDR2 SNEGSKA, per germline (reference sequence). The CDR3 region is CCARDGGMSSYNEQFF. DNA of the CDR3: TGCTGTGCTAGAGATGGGGGGATGAGCTCCTACAATGAGCAGTTCTTC.